This TCR beta chain appears in the sequencing data of a study of monozygotic twins with inflammatory bowel disease (dated by TCRdb to between 2018 and 2021). Looking at the study overall: In total, approximately 30 monozygotic twin pairs made up the full study: 19 Danish pairs, all IBD-discordant, plus nine German pairs, of which four were IBD-concordant and five were IBD-discordant. The search for disease-associated traits relied mainly on comparing, within discordant pairs, IBD patients with their genetically identical healthy co-twins. Each individual had, on average, about 151 000 unique TCRalpha sequences and 181 000 unique TCRbeta sequences available for analysis. The research as a whole found: TCRbeta repertoire diversity, by inverse Simpson index, was decreased in IBD patients compared with their healthy co-twins. Different T cell subtypes could not be distinguished in the analysis. Concordant and discordant twins showed no difference in repertoire similarity, possibly because of limited statistical power. The results gave no support for a single strong signal or clonotype linked to IBD. Fewer clonotypes were shared with other individuals by IBD patients than by healthy twins, most markedly in patients showing signs of disease activity. Background noise and inter-individual variability may have been introduced into the repertoires by the differing immunosuppressive treatments among patients.

From each donor, a roughly 2.5 ml peripheral blood sample was collected into PAXgene tubes and stored at -80 degrees C. Total RNA was isolated from whole blood with the PAXgene blood miRNA kit on an automated QIAcube, without T cell sorting. Peripheral blood from monozygotic twin pairs, either concordant or discordant for inflammatory bowel disease, underwent deep TCRalpha and TCRbeta repertoire profiling that used unique molecular barcoding. Smoking habits were recorded for all twin pairs, and individuals were classified as current, former or never smokers. As concerns this clonotype: No antigen is known for it.

CDR1 and CDR2, per the germline V gene, are MNHNS and SASEGT. From the cysteine through the phenylalanine, the CDR3 covers 12 amino acids. The entry carries no DNA sequence. The library was made by 5' RACE. For each TCR library, 3,000 to 3,500 ng of total RNA was used. For each sample, cDNA synthesis was carried out in eight separate reactions using SMARTScribe reverse transcriptase. During cDNA synthesis, template switching introduced unique molecular identifiers that contained a 6-nucleotide sample barcode. Two nested PCRs of about 16 and 10 cycles amplified the TCRalpha and TCRbeta cDNA, and bead purification followed each PCR. Before amplification, the cDNA was treated with uracil DNA-glycosylase and purified using the QIAquick PCR purification kit. In the second PCR, Illumina TruSeq-compatible adapters and sample-specific barcodes were added. Library quality and concentration were checked on TapeStation and Qubit, and libraries were pooled at about 4.9 ng each. Sequencing of pooled libraries was carried out on an Illumina HiSeq2500 single-index Rapid Run using 2 x 100 bp reads and custom sequencing primers. The study's own analysis went as follows. MiGEC version 1.2.6 was used for UMI-based consensus assembly, which corrected PCR and sequencing errors. MiXCR version 2.1.1 was used for V(D)J alignment, clonotype assembly and CDR3 extraction. To normalise gene usage, clonotype sharing and MAIT/NKT TCR abundance, the analysis used the top 1000, 10 000 and 20 000 clonotypes per sample. Diversity was computed as the inverse Simpson index with the vegan R package after downsampling to 27 000 UMIs. Paired Mann-Whitney U tests on discordant twin pairs were used, with Benjamini-Hochberg multiple-testing correction. Each entry corresponds to one CDR3 protein sequence from reads that TCRdb reprocessed, and DNA is not given. TCRdb's processing, not the authors' own work, is the source of the V and J calls. The record for this sample contains approximately 210,000 distinct CDR3 sequences. Less than 9% of the sample is taken by the ten largest.

This receptor was taken from a human donor with ulcerative colitis or Crohn's disease, or a healthy co-twin of an affected twin (not recorded which). Material for sequencing was blood. Here the chain combines TRBV6-1 and TRBJ1-1; the TCRdb D gene call, TRBD1, has no DNA to confirm it. The CDR3 region reads CASDRLNTEAFF.